The 19 T cell receptor beta chains below were found in one sample sequenced in a study of beta chain features in type 1 diabetes. Every isolated RNA sample was fully reverse transcribed, so sequencing captured expressed TCRB transcripts. Libraries were prepared by immunoSEQ multiplex PCR; TCRdb keeps only in-frame clonotypes and omits some of them. This table has roughly 370,000 clones, about 14% appearing once. The material sequenced was naive CD4+ T cells from blood. These TCRs come from a man aged 25-45 years in good health.

The rearrangement links TRBV27 to TRBJ1-2, with a tentative D call TRBD1 (5 bases). V was pared by 3 bases and J by 8 bases, with 19 bases between. Germline V CDR1 and CDR2: MNHEY, SMNVEV (reference sequence). The CDR3 runs 15 residues. CDR3: CASSLVSSGKYGYTF. DNA for the CDR3: TGTGCCAGCAGTTTGGTGAGTTCAGGGAAGTACGGCTACACCTTC.

The V and J genes are TRBV30 and TRBJ1-1; D is ambiguous. Germline CDR1 and CDR2: GTSNPN and SVGIG (reference sequence). The CDR3 is 14 residues long. V lost 0 bases and J lost 5, with 13 bases in between. CDR3 bases: TGTGCCTGGAGTGTGAGACGGGCGGGAACTGAAGCTTTCTTT. This encodes CAWSVRRAGTEAFF.

A few counts support this clone. This chain joins TRBV2 and TRBJ1-1; D may be TRBD1 (5 bases). The germline gives CDR1 SNHLY, CDR2 FYNNEI. The V gene lost 4 bases and the J gene lost 11 bases, with 20 bases spanning the gap. The CDR3 is 14 amino acids. The chain's CDR3 is CASSAEGLPLKAFF. The DNA of the CDR3 is TGTGCCAGCAGTGCGGAGGGACTCCCCCTGAAGGCTTTCTTT.

The chain is built from TRBV9 and TRBJ1-5; D is unresolved. Germline lookup yields CDR1 SGDLS and CDR2 YYNGEE. The CDR3 has 14 residues. Trimming stripped 0 bases from V and 3 bases from J, with 7 bases between. CDR3 in amino acids: CASSVGGFNQPQHF. CDR3 DNA: TGTGCCAGCAGCGTAGGAGGTTTCAATCAGCCCCAGCATTTT. Drawing the rest from reference TRBV9 and TRBJ1-5, the complete variable domain is DSGVTQTPKHLITATGQRVTLRCSPRSGDLSVYWYQQSLDQGLQFLIQYYNGEERAKGNILERFSAQQFPDLHSELNLSSLELGDSALYFCASSVGGFNQPQHFGDGTRLSIL.

This clone was recorded a few times. This rearrangement joins TRBV19 to TRBJ2-1, with D hard to call. Trimming took off 1 base at V and 6 bases at J, with 7 bases between the two ends. The germline CDR1 and CDR2 sequences are LNHDA and SQIVND (reference sequence). The CDR3 spans 13 residues. The CDR3 coding sequence is TGTGCCAGTAGTATAGCTCCAGTCAATGAGCAGTTCTTC. This sequence encodes CASSIAPVNEQFF.

This clone was counted a few times. The chain uses TRBV6-5 and TRBJ2-3, with D uncertain. Per the germline V gene, CDR1 is MNHEY and CDR2 is SVGAGI. The V end lost 8 bases, the J end lost 2 bases, and 8 bases lay between the germline ends. The CDR3 runs to 12 residues. The CDR3 sequence is CASGSVTDTQYF. The DNA of the CDR3 is TGTGCCAGCGGATCCGTCACAGATACGCAGTATTTT.

V usage is TRBV29-1 and J usage is TRBJ1-5; 7 bases align to TRBD1. Germline assignment: CDR1 SQVTM and CDR2 ANQGSEA. The length of the CDR3 is 13 residues. Trimming at V came to 4 bases and at J to 7 bases, leaving 7 bases not matched to a gene. The CDR3 DNA follows: TGCAGCGTTGGAGGGACAGAGAGCCAGCCCCAGCATTTT. This sequence encodes CSVGGTESQPQHF.

There are many counts of this clone. The chain is built from TRBV4-1 and TRBJ2-3; unclear D gene. Germline V lookup: CDR1 MGHRA, CDR2 YSYEKL. V lost 0 bases, J lost 2 bases, and 9 bases lay in between. The CDR3 consists of 15 residues. The CDR3 DNA reads as TGCGCCAGCAGCCAAGATTCGCGGCACACAGATACGCAGTATTTT. As protein: CASSQDSRHTDTQYF.

This clone was counted between two and nine times. The J gene is TRBJ2-3, the V gene TRBV5-1, with D unclear. The V gene's germline CDR1 is SGHRS and CDR2 YFSETQ. There are 12 residues in the CDR3. The V end was cut by 7 bases, the J end by 4 bases, with 10 bases between. The CDR3 DNA sequence: TGCGCCAGCTTGGGCCCAGCAGATACGCAGTATTTT. It translates to CASLGPADTQYF.

CDR3 region: CASRYEQYV. The CDR3 coding sequence is TGTGCCAGCAGGTACGAGCAGTACGTC. The J gene is TRBJ2-7, the V gene TRBV28; D is unresolved. Germline V CDR1 and CDR2: MDHEN, SYDVKM. The CDR3 runs 9 residues. V shed 6 bases and J shed 4 bases, with 1 base lying between them.

The chain joins TRBV4-3 to TRBJ2-3; TRBD1 agrees at 8 bases. The germline gives CDR1 LGHNA, CDR2 YSLEER. This CDR3 is built from 14 residues. With 4 bases clipped from V and 3 bases from J, the junction kept 3 bases outside the gene matches. The CDR3, as DNA: TGCGCCAGCAGCCTCCAGGGGGCAACAGATACGCAGTATTTT. It yields the protein CASSLQGATDTQYF.

V usage is TRBV29-1 and J usage is TRBJ2-7; 9 bases map to TRBD1. The CDR3 is made up of 14 amino acids. The V gene's germline CDR1 is SQVTM and CDR2 ANQGSEA. V shed 4 bases and J 3 bases; nucleotides not matched to a gene: 7. CDR3 coding DNA: TGCAGCGTTGTTGCCCCGGACAGGGGCTACGAGCAGTACTTC. Its protein product is CSVVAPDRGYEQYF.

This clone was detected only a few times. J is TRBJ1-2 and V is TRBV30; D is uncertain. CDR1 and CDR2 from the germline V gene are GTSNPN and SVGIG (reference sequence). CDR3 length: 13 amino acids. Trimming cost V 2 bases and J 0 bases, with 7 bases left between them. The DNA of the CDR3 is TGTGCCTGGAGTAGAGAAGCTAACTATGGCTACACCTTC. Encoded protein: CAWSREANYGYTF.

This clone has only a few counts. The chain recombines TRBV5-6 with TRBJ1-2; the D is unclear. Trimming left V 0 bases short and J 6 bases short, with 9 bases between. CDR1 SGHDT and CDR2 YYEEEE come from the germline V gene. The CDR3 loop spans 13 amino acids. CDR3 protein: CASSLAGRDGYTF. CDR3 DNA: TGTGCCAGCAGCTTGGCGGGTCGAGATGGCTACACCTTC.

In its sample, this clone was seen a few times. This chain connects TRBV28 to TRBJ2-7; D remains ambiguous. The CDR3 contains 11 residues. Germline CDR1 reads MDHEN; CDR2 reads SYDVKM. Trimming pared 7 bases from V and 11 bases from J, leaving 15 bases between. CDR3 sequence reads: CASNNSRAEYV. The CDR3 DNA is TGTGCCAGCAACAACTCTAGGGCAGAGTACGTC.

The V gene is TRBV5-1, the J gene TRBJ1-2, with D unclear. Germline-derived CDR1 and CDR2 are SGHRS and YFSETQ. This CDR3 contains 13 residues. V gave up 0 bases and J gave up 4 bases, with 7 bases separating them. CDR3 residues: CASSLGGLYGYTF. CDR3 sequence (DNA): TGCGCCAGCAGCTTGGGAGGGCTCTATGGCTACACCTTC.

V is TRBV4-1 and J is TRBJ1-2; 9 bases are shared with TRBD1. CDR1 and CDR2 from the germline V gene are MGHRA and YSYEKL. Unmatched junction bases numbered 19, after V lost 6 bases and J lost 2 bases. This CDR3 is 19 amino acids long. As DNA, the CDR3 is TGCGCCAGCAGACATCCGGGACAGGGAACACAAGGAGGCAACTATGGCTACACCTTC. Protein product: CASRHPGQGTQGGNYGYTF.

V is TRBV9 and J is TRBJ1-2; no definite D call. This CDR3 is built from 12 residues. V was cut by 3 bases and J by 4 bases, with 7 bases left in between. Germline CDR1 reads SGDLS; CDR2 reads YYNGEE. This chain's CDR3 is CASSGSGYGYTF. The CDR3 coding sequence is TGTGCCAGCAGCGGAAGTGGCTATGGCTACACCTTC.

This clone came up a few times. The chain couples TRBV5-6 to TRBJ1-2; D gene unclear. CDR3 size: 16 residues. Germline loops: CDR1 SGHDT, CDR2 YYEEEE. V was trimmed by 7 bases and J by 4 bases, leaving 23 bases between them. The CDR3 protein is CASVLRNLADIYGYTF. The CDR3 DNA reads TGTGCCAGCGTCTTAAGAAACCTGGCGGATATCTATGGCTACACCTTC.